The table lists the clone carrying this T cell receptor (beta chain) with many counts. TCR beta VDJ and CDR3 profiling used genomic DNA as template. TCRdb called the reads again in MiXCR, with one record for every CDR3 protein. The repertoire holds some 200,000 distinct CDR3 sequences, approximately 51% seen once, with 15% to 20% in the top ten. These data are taken from a study of CD8+CD57+ T cells in acquired aplastic anemia. The V end lost 5 bases, the J end lost 5 bases, and 19 bases lay between the germline ends. The CDR3 is 15 residues long. Per germline, CDR1 SGHTA and CDR2 FQGTGA. Those patients picked for sequencing had displayed CD8+CD57+ cell expansion on flow cytometry.

The V call is TRBV7-3, the J call TRBJ2-7; a weak D match, TRBD1 (6 bases). The origin of this receptor is a human donor with aplastic anemia. Sequencing was done on a sample of sorted CD4+, CD8+, or CD8+CD57+ T cells (not recorded which) from PBMCs. Here the CDR3 reads CASSLQPGVRDEQYF. DNA for the CDR3: TGTGCCAGCAGCCTCCAACCAGGGGTTCGGGACGAGCAGTACTTC.